These T cell receptor beta chains were read from a single sample in a study of Ad26.COV2.S vaccination and SARS-CoV-2 variants. Some clones are missing from TCRdb's copy, which holds only in-frame ones; the method was immunoSEQ multiplex PCR. The table shows around 300,000 clones, with roughly 90% occurring only once. The sequencing used peripheral blood, collected in a trial of Ad26.COV2.S vaccine versus placebo. Receptors were obtained from a person between 18 and 65 years old who received the Ad26.COV2.S COVID-19 vaccine or a placebo. The CDR3 runs from the conserved cysteine through the conserved F or W. A D gene is named only where the DNA matches it firmly. For some rows the clone size is stated as once, few or many, or as a class when expanded; others skip it.

J gene | clone size | D gene | V gene | CDR3 DNA | CDR3 protein
TRBJ1-5 | - | - | TRBV19 | TGTGCCAGTACCCCTGGGGGGGGTCACAATCAGCCCCAGCATTTT | CASTPGGGHNQPQHF
TRBJ2-5 | once | TRBD2 | TRBV18 | TGTGCCAGCTCACCCCCTGCGGGAGGCGGAGAGACCCAGTACTTC | CASSPPAGGGETQYF
TRBJ2-2 | - | - | TRBV7-3 | TGTGCCAGCAGCTTAGGAGGGAACACCGGGGAGCTGTTTTTT | CASSLGGNTGELFF
TRBJ2-7 | - | TRBD1 | TRBV11-2 | TGTGCCAGCAGCTCGGGGACAGGGGAACCCGAGCAGTACTTC | CASSSGTGEPEQYF
TRBJ2-7 | - | - | TRBV5-6 | TGTGCCAGCAGCGGACCCGGTTACGAGCAGTACTTC | CASSGPGYEQYF
TRBJ2-2 | - | - | TRBV24-1 | TGTGCCACCAGTGTTCTGACCACCGGGGAGCTGTTTTTT | CATSVLTTGELFF
TRBJ2-2 | many | TRBD1 | TRBV19 | TGTGCCAGTAGTCCTGGACAGGGGGCTCCTGCATCTTTCACCGGGGAGCTGTTTTTT | CASSPGQGAPASFTGELFF
TRBJ1-1 | - | - | TRBV12-3/TRBV12-4 | TGTGCCAGCATGGACACTGAAGCTTTCTTT | CASMDTEAFF
TRBJ1-1 | - | TRBD1 | TRBV10-3 | TGTGCCATCAGTACAGGGGAAGGTACTGAAGCTTTCTTT | CAISTGEGTEAFF
TRBJ2-3 | - | - | TRBV24-1 | TGTGCCACCAGTGATCTGACGGGAACATTTAGCACAGATACGCAGTATTTT | CATSDLTGTFSTDTQYF
TRBJ2-2 | - | TRBD2 | TRBV7-2 | TGTGCCAGCAGCGTTAGCGGGATGAACACCGGGGAGCTGTTTTTT | CASSVSGMNTGELFF
TRBJ1-6 | few | TRBD1 | TRBV5-4 | TGTGCCAGCAGCTGGGGGACAGGACATAATTCACCCCTCCACTTT | CASSWGTGHNSPLHF
TRBJ1-5 | - | TRBD1 | TRBV28 | TGTGCCAGCAGTTTAACAGGGGGCGGGGGTAGGCAGCCCCAGCATTTT | CASSLTGGGGRQPQHF
TRBJ1-2 | few | - | TRBV12-5 | TGTGCTAGTGGTTTGGCCATCCCCCCCCATGGCTACACCTTC | CASGLAIPPHGYTF
TRBJ2-3 | - | - | TRBV27 | TGTGCCAGCGTTAACCTAGGGGGAGGAGATACGCAGTATTTT | CASVNLGGGDTQYF
TRBJ2-1 | - | TRBD2 | TRBV7-8 | TGTGCCAGCAGCTTACAGCGGGGCGAAAATGAGCAGTTCTTC | CASSLQRGENEQFF
TRBJ1-5 | - | - | TRBV5-1 | TGCGCCAGCAGCTTGGGGGGTGAACGCAATCAGCCCCAGCATTTT | CASSLGGERNQPQHF
TRBJ1-6 | - | - | TRBV3-1/TRBV3-2 | TGTGCCAGCAGCCAAGTGGTCAGGGTGAGGTCAAATTCACCCCTCCACTTT | CASSQVVRVRSNSPLHF
TRBJ1-1 | - | - | TRBV30 | TGTGCCTGGAGTGCTCCAGGAGAAGCTTTCTTT | CAWSAPGEAFF
TRBJ2-7 | - | - | TRBV5-1 | TGCGCCAGCAGCTGGACGGCTTCTAAGCCCTACGAGCAGTACTTC | CASSWTASKPYEQYF
TRBJ1-5 | - | - | TRBV19 | TGTGCCAGTAACTCGAGGGGCTTTCGCAATCAGCCCCAGCATTTT | CASNSRGFRNQPQHF
TRBJ2-6 | - | - | TRBV3-1/TRBV3-2 | TGTGCCAGCAGCCAGACTCCGGGGAGCTCTGGGGCCAACGTCCTGACTTTC | CASSQTPGSSGANVLTF
TRBJ2-5 | - | - | TRBV7-3 | TGTGCCAGCAGCTTAAACGGCCCAGGATTAGAGACCCAGTACTTC | CASSLNGPGLETQYF
TRBJ2-2 | - | - | TRBV5-4 | TGTGCCAGCAGCTCGCAGGGTGTTAACACCGGGGAGCTGTTTTTT | CASSSQGVNTGELFF
TRBJ1-6 | few | - | TRBV4-2 | TGTGCCAGCAGCCCAGTGACAGACGGTTCACCCCTCCACTTT | CASSPVTDGSPLHF
TRBJ2-1 | - | TRBD2 | TRBV6-2/TRBV6-3 | TGTGCCAGCAGTTACTACCCGACTAGCGGGAGGAAAAATGAGCAGTTCTTC | CASSYYPTSGRKNEQFF
TRBJ1-3 | once | - | TRBV28 | TGTGCCAGCAGTTTCGGTCCCCCTGGAAACACCATATATTTT | CASSFGPPGNTIYF
TRBJ1-2 | - | TRBD1 | TRBV27 | TGTGCCAGCAGTTCTAGACAGGGAGCCTATGGCTACACCTTC | CASSSRQGAYGYTF
TRBJ1-5 | - | TRBD1 | TRBV27 | TGTGCCAGCAGTGCCTCGACAGGGTTTCGGCAGCCCCAGCATTTT | CASSASTGFRQPQHF
TRBJ1-1 | once | - | TRBV11-3 | TGTGCCAGCAGCTTTGCCAGGCTGGGTCTCGGAGACACTGAAGCTTTCTTT | CASSFARLGLGDTEAFF
TRBJ2-3 | - | - | TRBV6-5 | TGTGCCAGCAGTTACAGATCAGCCGGGACAGATACGCAGTATTTT | CASSYRSAGTDTQYF
TRBJ1-1 | few | - | TRBV29-1 | TGCAGCTCCCTCGGCGGGACGACGAACACTGAAGCTTTCTTT | CSSLGGTTNTEAFF
TRBJ1-6 | - | - | TRBV19 | TGTGCCAGTAGTCAAGACCGGGCCCCTAATTCACCCCTCCACTTT | CASSQDRAPNSPLHF
TRBJ2-1 | - | - | TRBV21-1 | TGTGCCAGCAGCAAAGAAAGCGGGAGCCCCGGCGCGTACAATGAGCAGTTCTTC | CASSKESGSPGAYNEQFF
TRBJ2-3 | - | - | TRBV7-6 | TGTGCCAGCAGCCCATCCCTCAGCACAGATACGCAGTATTTT | CASSPSLSTDTQYF
TRBJ2-4 | - | - | TRBV4-3 | TGCGCCAGCAGCCAAGGGATCACACAAAACATTCAGTACTTC | CASSQGITQNIQYF
TRBJ2-1 | - | TRBD2 | TRBV5-1 | TGCGCCAGCAGCTTGGCGGGACTAGCGGGAAACAATGAGCAGTTCTTC | CASSLAGLAGNNEQFF
TRBJ2-3 | - | TRBD2 | TRBV4-2 | TGTGCCAGCAGCCAAGAGAACAGCGGGAGATTCACAGATACGCAGTATTTT | CASSQENSGRFTDTQYF
TRBJ1-2 | once | - | TRBV11-2 | TGTGCCAGCAGCTTAGATCAACGATATGGCTACACCTTC | CASSLDQRYGYTF
TRBJ2-7 | - | TRBD1 | TRBV24-1 | TGTGCCACCAGAGGGACAGAGGCTGAAGAGCAGTACTTC | CATRGTEAEEQYF
TRBJ1-5 | few | - | TRBV5-1 | TGCGCCAGCAGCTTAGGTATACAGGGCAATCAGCCCCAGCATTTT | CASSLGIQGNQPQHF
TRBJ1-2 | - | - | TRBV24-1 | TGTGCCACCAGTGAGGGGTTTGGCTACACCTTC | CATSEGFGYTF